This T cell receptor beta chain was observed in a study of cytomegalovirus exposure and HLA in healthy donors. The study's findings and limits: Later work associated 16,951 TCR beta sequences with HLA alleles at 0.05 false discovery rate. Later on, analysis showed that most CMV-associated TCR beta chains appeared to be HLA-restricted.

The PCR made use of 60 Vbeta and 13 Jbeta primers. The repertoire was sequenced with immunoSEQ multiplex PCR; TCRdb's copy has only in-frame clones and lacks some. The repertoire holds fewer than 250,000 clones, roughly 74% seen once, with less than 15% in the top ten. Healthy bone marrow donors supplied every sample. The V gene's germline CDR1 is SNHLY and CDR2 FYNNEI. This CDR3 has 15 residues. Trimming took 3 bases from V and 4 from J; bases not matched to a gene: 7. For this clone: Its antigen is currently unknown.

The J gene is TRBJ1-2, the V gene TRBV2; 8 bases match TRBD1. This receptor was taken from a woman in her 30s in good health and CMV-seropositive. The sequenced sample was PBMCs. The CDR3 sequence: CASSEIGRGPYGYTF. The CDR3 DNA is TGTGCCAGCAGTGAGATCGGCAGGGGGCCCTATGGCTACACCTTC.